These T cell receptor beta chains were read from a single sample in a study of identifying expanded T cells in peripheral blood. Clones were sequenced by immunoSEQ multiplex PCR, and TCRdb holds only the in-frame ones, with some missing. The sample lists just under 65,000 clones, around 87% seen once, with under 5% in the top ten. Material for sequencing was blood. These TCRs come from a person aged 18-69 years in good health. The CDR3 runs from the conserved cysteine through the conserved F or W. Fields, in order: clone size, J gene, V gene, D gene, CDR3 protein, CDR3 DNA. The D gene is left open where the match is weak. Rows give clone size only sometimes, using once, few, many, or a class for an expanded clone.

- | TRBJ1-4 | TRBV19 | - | CASSIITGQYEKLFF | TGTGCCAGTAGTATAATAACAGGGCAGTACGAAAAACTGTTTTTT
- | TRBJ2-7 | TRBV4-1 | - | CASSQAGGLGLSYEQYF | TGCGCCAGCAGCCAAGCAGGTGGTCTAGGCCTCTCCTACGAGCAGTACTTC
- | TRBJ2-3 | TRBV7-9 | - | CASSLRRDPATDTQYF | TGTGCCAGCAGCTTAAGGAGGGACCCCGCCACAGATACGCAGTATTTT
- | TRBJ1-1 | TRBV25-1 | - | CASSEQGSHTEAFF | TGTGCCAGCAGTGAACAGGGATCGCACACTGAAGCTTTCTTT
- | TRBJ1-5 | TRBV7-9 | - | CASSFSNQPQHF | TGTGCCAGCAGCTTCTCGAATCAGCCCCAGCATTTT
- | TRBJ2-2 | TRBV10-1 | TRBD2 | CASSSGANTGELFF | TGCGCCAGCTCTAGCGGGGCGAACACCGGGGAGCTGTTTTTT
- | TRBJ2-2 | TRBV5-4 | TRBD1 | CASSPVLTGVTGELFF | TGTGCCAGCAGCCCGGTTTTAACAGGGGTTACCGGGGAGCTGTTTTTT
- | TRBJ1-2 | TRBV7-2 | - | CASSKRDGSNYGYTF | TGTGCCAGCAGCAAAAGGGACGGATCCAACTATGGCTACACCTTC
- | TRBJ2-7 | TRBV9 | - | CASSVVAVKGEQYF | TGTGCCAGCAGCGTCGTAGCGGTAAAGGGAGAGCAGTACTTC
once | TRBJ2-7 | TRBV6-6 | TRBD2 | CASSLGLAGYYEQYF | TGTGCCAGCAGTTTGGGACTAGCGGGATACTACGAGCAGTACTTC
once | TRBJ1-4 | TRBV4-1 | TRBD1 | CASSPQTGGEKLFF | TGCGCCAGCAGCCCCCAGACAGGGGGTGAAAAACTGTTTTTT
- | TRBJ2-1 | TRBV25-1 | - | CASSEAGTGVDNEQFF | TGTGCCAGCAGTGAAGCTGGGACGGGGGTGGACAATGAGCAGTTCTTC
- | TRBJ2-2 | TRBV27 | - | CASSFRSLLGGNTGELFF | TGTGCCAGCAGTTTCCGGAGTCTTCTCGGGGGGAACACCGGGGAGCTGTTTTTT
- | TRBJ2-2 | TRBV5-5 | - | CASSNRARTGELFF | TGTGCCAGCAGTAACAGGGCACGTACCGGGGAGCTGTTTTTT
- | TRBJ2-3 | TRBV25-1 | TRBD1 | CASSEYGRGHETDTQYF | TGTGCCAGCAGTGAATACGGCAGGGGGCACGAGACAGATACGCAGTATTTT
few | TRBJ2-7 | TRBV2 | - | CASTAGYREQYF | TGTGCCAGCACCGCGGGGTACCGCGAGCAGTACTTC
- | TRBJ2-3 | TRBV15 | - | CATSGSQVTDTQYF | TGTGCCACCAGCGGGTCCCAGGTCACAGATACGCAGTATTTT
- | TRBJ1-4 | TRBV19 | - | CASSIAGSNEKLFF | TGTGCCAGTAGTATAGCAGGGTCTAATGAAAAACTGTTTTTT
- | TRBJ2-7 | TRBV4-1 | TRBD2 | CASSQAQREVAVYEQYF | TGCGCCAGCAGCCAAGCCCAGCGGGAGGTCGCAGTCTACGAGCAGTACTTC
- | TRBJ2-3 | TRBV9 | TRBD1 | CASSAHRTGSGGTQYF | TGTGCCAGCAGCGCCCACCGGACAGGCTCAGGAGGTACGCAGTATTTT
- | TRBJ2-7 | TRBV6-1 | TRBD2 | CASKGTAGGVYEQYF | TGTGCCAGCAAGGGGACCGCCGGGGGGGTATACGAGCAGTACTTC
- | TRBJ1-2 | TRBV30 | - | CAWAPGQYGYTF | TGTGCCTGGGCCCCTGGACAGTATGGCTACACCTTC
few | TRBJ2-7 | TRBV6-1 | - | CASSEAGGYYEQYF | TGTGCCAGCAGTGAAGCGGGGGGCTACTACGAGCAGTACTTC
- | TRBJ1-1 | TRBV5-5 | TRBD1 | CASSSYGTGGSAFF | TGTGCCAGCAGCTCATACGGGACAGGGGGTTCGGCTTTCTTT
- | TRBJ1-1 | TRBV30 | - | CAWDRVNTEAFF | TGTGCCTGGGACAGAGTGAACACTGAAGCTTTCTTT
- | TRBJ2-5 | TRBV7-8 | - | CASSTGPYQETQYF | TGTGCCAGCAGCACCGGACCCTACCAAGAGACCCAGTACTTC
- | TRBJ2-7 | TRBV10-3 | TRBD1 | CASNPTGGASYEQYF | TGTGCCAGCAACCCCACAGGGGGCGCTTCTTACGAGCAGTACTTC
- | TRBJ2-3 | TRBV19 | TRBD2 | CASSVGLIAGVTDTQYF | TGTGCCAGTAGTGTAGGGCTCATAGCGGGGGTCACAGATACGCAGTATTTT
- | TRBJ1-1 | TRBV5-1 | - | CATLTGRYPEAFF | TGCGCCACCTTGACAGGCAGGTATCCTGAAGCTTTCTTT
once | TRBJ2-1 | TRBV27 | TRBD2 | CASSLIPSGSNEQFF | TGTGCCAGCAGTTTGATCCCTAGCGGGAGCAATGAGCAGTTCTTC
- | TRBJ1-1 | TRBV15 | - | CATSRDSESRRMNTEAFF | TGTGCCACCAGCAGAGATTCTGAAAGTCGACGCATGAACACTGAAGCTTTCTTT
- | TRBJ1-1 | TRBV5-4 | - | CASSLRQAGDTEAFF | TGTGCCAGCAGCTTAAGACAGGCTGGGGACACTGAAGCTTTCTTT
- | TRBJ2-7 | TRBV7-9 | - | CASSFDHYEQYF | TGTGCCAGCAGCTTTGACCACTACGAGCAGTACTTC